These 21 T cell receptor beta chains originate from one sample sequenced in a study of T cell repertoires in cytomegalovirus infection. One entry per CDR3 protein results from TCRdb running MiXCR on the reads. The sample lists 120,000 to 150,000 distinct CDR3 sequences, about 6% occurring once. The specimen was PBMCs. The receptors derive from a human donor in good health (CMV status not recorded). Some clones in this sample may be carry-over from other donors' samples.

This clonotype was recorded many times. The chain uses TRBV7-2 and TRBJ2-5; D is unresolved. Germline lookup yields CDR1 SGHTA and CDR2 FQGNSA. This CDR3 contains 13 residues. Trimming removed 5 bases from V and 5 bases from J, with 12 bases in between. For the CDR3, the DNA is TGTGCCAGCAGCCCAGCCCGGGTGGAGACCCAGTACTTC. Translation: CASSPARVETQYF.

This clonotype was seen ten or more times. The genes are TRBV4-1 and TRBJ1-6; D ambiguous. The CDR3 covers 17 residues. V lost 0 bases and J 7 bases, leaving 16 bases between the germline ends. The germline CDR1 and CDR2 sequences are MGHRA and YSYEKL. The CDR3 DNA reads as TGCGCCAGCAGCCAAGAGGGAGCGAGGACGGTAAATTCACCCCTCCACTTT. This encodes CASSQEGARTVNSPLHF.

This clonotype has ten or more counts. The chain has TRBV7-2 and TRBJ2-1; D may be TRBD1 (6 bases). This CDR3 has 16 amino acids. From germline, CDR1 is SGHTA and CDR2 FQGNSA. V lost 2 bases and J lost 3, with 14 bases in between. The CDR3 DNA is TGTGCCAGCAGCTTACTTTATAAGGGGGACTACAATGAGCAGTTCTTC. Translation gives CASSLLYKGDYNEQFF.

The table lists this clonotype with many counts. The chain carries TRBV6-6 and TRBJ1-5; D possibly corresponds to TRBD1 (6 bases). The CDR3 is 15 residues long. Germline V gene data show CDR1 as MNHNY and CDR2 as SVGAGI (reference sequence). The germline V and J ends were trimmed by 8 bases and 6 bases, with 20 bases remaining between them. The CDR3 sequence: CASGGQILSRQPQHF. The CDR3 nucleotides are TGTGCCAGCGGGGGACAAATACTTAGCCGTCAGCCCCAGCATTTT.

The chain joins TRBV12-3 or TRBV12-4 to TRBJ1-1, with TRBD1 as a possible D gene (5 bases). CDR3 length: 11 residues. V shed 2 bases and J shed 10 bases, with 8 bases lying between them. CDR3 bases: TGTGCCAGCAGTTTATCGGGACCAGCTTTCTTT. It specifies CASSLSGPAFF.

This clonotype was counted a few times. The rearrangement links TRBV4-1 to TRBJ1-2; no reliable D call. Germline V CDR1 and CDR2: MGHRA, YSYEKL. Trimming shortened V by 4 bases and J by 4 bases, and 16 bases separated the two germline ends. This CDR3 region has 15 residues. The CDR3 DNA sequence: TGCGCCAGCAGCCCCCGCGATGAAATTTCCTATGGCTACACCTTC. It codes for CASSPRDEISYGYTF.

This clonotype has at least ten counts. CDR3 nucleotide sequence: TGTGCCAGCAATCCCATTAGGGGCTCTGGAAACACCATATATTTT. Protein: CASNPIRGSGNTIYF. V usage is TRBV12-3 or TRBV12-4 and J usage is TRBJ1-3; a weak D match, TRBD1 (5 bases). V was trimmed by 7 bases and J by 0 bases, leaving 13 bases between them. This CDR3 comprises 15 residues.

For this clonotype: A much more abundant neighbour one base away suggests this may be a read error. This sequence joins TRBV12-3 or TRBV12-4 and TRBJ2-2; 13 positions match TRBD2. The CDR3 runs 17 residues. CDR3 loop: CASSPGTSGATTGVLFF. CDR3 coding DNA: TGTGCCAGCAGCCCCGGGACTAGCGGGGCTACCACCGGGGTGCTGTTTTTT.

This clonotype was picked up many times. This sequence joins TRBV7-2 and TRBJ1-1; 7 bases are shared with TRBD1. The junction had 3 bases not matched to a gene; V was cut back by 3 bases and J by 2 bases. The CDR3 covers 14 residues. Germline V lookup: CDR1 SGHTA, CDR2 FQGNSA. Here the CDR3 reads CASSFTGANTEAFF. The CDR3 DNA reads TGTGCCAGCAGCTTTACAGGGGCCAACACTGAAGCTTTCTTT.

This clonotype was recorded many times. This chain joins TRBV6-1 and TRBJ1-5; no firm D call. Germline V gene lookup returns CDR1 MNHNS and CDR2 SASEGT. Trimming cost V 2 bases and J 5 bases, with 7 bases left between them. The CDR3 loop spans 13 amino acids. CDR3 bases: TGTGCCAGCAGTGAAACATTTGATCAGCCCCAGCATTTT. It is translated as CASSETFDQPQHF.

This clonotype came up many times. The chain joins TRBV19 to TRBJ1-1; D not certain. Deletions cut 4 bases from V and 6 bases from J, with 6 bases between. Looked up from germline, CDR1 is LNHDA and CDR2 is SQIVND (reference sequence). The CDR3 runs to 11 residues. This chain's CDR3 is CASSRGAEAFF. CDR3 coding DNA: TGTGCCAGTAGTAGGGGAGCTGAAGCTTTCTTT.

This clonotype was recorded at least ten times. This rearrangement joins TRBV7-2 to TRBJ2-7; the match to TRBD2 covers 12 bases. Germline CDR1 and CDR2: SGHTA and FQGNSA. The CDR3 consists of 15 residues. The J segment lost 3 bases and the V segment lost 2 bases, leaving 2 bases of the junction unmatched. CDR3 sequence reads: CASSLKTSGGYEQYF. CDR3 DNA: TGTGCCAGCAGCTTAAAGACTAGCGGGGGCTACGAGCAGTACTTC.

This clonotype was observed many times. This chain links TRBV7-2 with TRBJ1-6, with D tentatively TRBD1 (5 bases). This CDR3 has 15 amino acids. The V gene lost 2 bases and the J gene lost 5 bases, with 10 bases spanning the gap. Germline-derived CDR1 and CDR2 are SGHTA and FQGNSA. The CDR3 nucleotides are TGTGCCAGCAGCTTACGACAGTCTAATAATTCACCCCTCCACTTT. Its protein product is CASSLRQSNNSPLHF.

The table lists this clonotype with many counts. This rearrangement joins TRBV20-1 to TRBJ1-1; no clear D gene. The CDR3 is 12 residues long. Deletions cut 3 bases from V and 1 base from J, with 6 bases between. Germline values: CDR1 DFQATT, CDR2 SNEGSKA (reference sequence). CDR3 in DNA: TGCAGTGCTAGTCACCAGAACACTGAAGCTTTCTTT. Amino acids: CSASHQNTEAFF.

In its sample, this clonotype was seen a few times. V and J are TRBV30 and TRBJ1-4; possible D gene TRBD1, 6 bases. Looked up from germline, CDR1 is GTSNPN and CDR2 is SVGIG (reference sequence). The CDR3 runs 15 residues. Trimming cost V 2 bases and J 4 bases, with 14 bases left between them. The CDR3 loop is CAWSPRTANNEKLFF. In nucleotides, the CDR3 is TGTGCCTGGAGTCCCCGGACAGCCAATAATGAAAAACTGTTTTTT.

This clonotype was recorded at least ten times. The J gene is TRBJ2-7, the V gene TRBV11-1; 14 bases agree with TRBD2. Germline CDR1 and CDR2: SGHAT and FQDESV (reference sequence). The J segment lost 3 bases and the V segment lost 4 bases, leaving 5 bases of the junction unmatched. The CDR3 covers 16 residues. CDR3 sequence: CASSWGLAGADYEQYF. For the CDR3, the DNA is TGTGCCAGCAGCTGGGGACTAGCGGGGGCCGACTACGAGCAGTACTTC.

In this sample, this clonotype turned up a few times. V and J are TRBV20-1 and TRBJ2-1; D remains unclear. This CDR3 region has 13 residues. V was cut by 3 bases and J by 3 bases, with 9 bases left in between. The germline V gene has CDR1 DFQATT and CDR2 SNEGSKA (reference sequence). The CDR3 coding sequence is TGCAGTGCTAGGGCAGCTAACTACAATGAGCAGTTCTTC. It is translated as CSARAANYNEQFF.

This clonotype was observed a handful of times. The V call is TRBV18, the J call TRBJ2-6, with D perhaps TRBD1 (6 bases). The germline V and J ends were trimmed by 4 bases and 0 bases, with 7 bases remaining between them. This CDR3 is 15 amino acids long. Germline CDR1 KGHSH, CDR2 LQKENI. CDR3 nucleotide sequence: TGTGCCAGCTCACGGACAGCCTCTGGGGCCAACGTCCTGACTTTC. It is translated as CASSRTASGANVLTF.

This clonotype was seen at least ten times. V gene TRBV10-1 combines with J gene TRBJ1-2; possible D gene TRBD1, 5 bases. The CDR3 extends over 13 amino acids. In germline, CDR1 is WNHNN, CDR2 SYGVQD (reference sequence). V lost 5 bases, J lost 4 bases, and 11 bases lay in between. CDR3 protein: CASSRGRGYGYTF. The CDR3 region has the DNA TGCGCCAGCAGTCGCGGGAGGGGCTATGGCTACACCTTC.

This clonotype was counted ten times or more. The chain joins TRBV11-1 to TRBJ1-1; a possible D gene is TRBD1 (5 bases). Trimming left V 6 bases short and J 4 bases short, with 15 bases between. The CDR3 extends over 14 amino acids. Germline-derived CDR1 and CDR2 are SGHAT and FQDESV (reference sequence). CDR3 loop: CASSSRPGGTEAFF. CDR3 DNA sequence: TGTGCCAGCAGTTCACGACCCGGGGGCACTGAAGCTTTCTTT.

In this sample, this clonotype turned up many times. The chain couples TRBV7-2 to TRBJ2-1; the D is unclear. Per the germline V gene, CDR1 is SGHTA and CDR2 is FQGNSA. The CDR3 totals 11 residues. V lost 1 base to trimming and J lost 10 bases, with 5 bases between them. The CDR3 coding sequence is TGTGCCAGCAGCTTAGGGCAGGAGCAGTTCTTC. Translating it yields CASSLGQEQFF.